This T cell receptor beta chain was found in a study of blood T cell repertoires in COVID-19. Cohort 3 donors counted as recovered after two negative PCRs, clearance, or resolved symptoms. In the authors' methods: The authors estimated nucleated cell counts from reference gene primer amplification. Only in-frame clones appear in the TCRdb table, and some are missing; sequencing was by immunoSEQ multiplex PCR. The V and J calls and clone size were taken over from that table, and D and trimming were inferred from the DNA. Counted here are roughly 450,000 clones, about 90% occurring once; the ten biggest clones make up about 0.57%. Germline V gene data show CDR1 as LNHNV and CDR2 as YYDKDF (reference sequence). This CDR3 comprises 15 residues. V was shortened by 0 bases and J by 11 bases, with 17 bases between the two germline ends.

This TCR derives from a man in his late teens or twenties who had recovered from COVID-19. The chain links TRBV15 to TRBJ1-5; a weak D match, TRBD1 (6 bases). Sequencing was performed on PBMCs or T cells enriched from blood (not recorded which). Here the CDR3 reads CATSRDRGASRAQHF. The CDR3 region has the DNA TGTGCCACCAGCAGAGATCGGGGGGCCAGTAGGGCCCAGCATTTT.